This TCR beta chain is from a study of cytomegalovirus exposure and HLA in healthy donors. The study, taken as a whole, reports: About 87% or about 30% of the time was how often most TCR beta V segments were productive, according to an earlier analysis. Excluded: some indistinguishable V segments such as TRBV6-2 and TRBV6-3.

This clone showed up just a few times. No antigen is known for it. J gave up 2 bases and V 2 bases, and 5 bases lay outside the gene matches. Germline assignment: CDR1 MDHEN and CDR2 SYDVKM. This CDR3 is 15 amino acids long. 13 Jbeta primers and 60 Vbeta primers were used for the PCR. Here immunoSEQ multiplex PCR was the method, and the copy in TCRdb shows in-frame clones only, minus some. The sample lists roughly 150,000 clones; more than 9.5% were seen once. The specimen was PBMCs. This chain connects TRBV28 to TRBJ2-7, with 8 bases aligning to TRBD2. The source of this sequence is a man aged 45-60 years in good health and CMV-seronegative. CDR3 loop: CASSLPGGGAYEQYF. CDR3 DNA: TGTGCCAGCAGTTTACCGGGAGGGGGGGCCTACGAGCAGTACTTC.